These 24 T cell receptor beta chains were all obtained from the same sample, sequenced in a study of a mutant IDH1 vaccine in newly diagnosed glioma. As for time point: week 35, safety follow-up. Topical imiquimod was applied with each vaccine dose, which held 300 ug of mutant IDH1 20-mer peptide. No antigen has been assigned to these receptors. Here immunoSEQ multiplex PCR was the method, and the copy in TCRdb shows in-frame clones only, minus some. The repertoire has tens of thousands of clones, about 74% of them found once; the top ten carry over 4%. Specimen: PBMCs, collected from a glioma patient whose treatment included an IDH1 peptide vaccine. The origin of the receptors is a man between 50 and 59 years old with glioma.

The chain has TRBV7-6 and TRBJ1-2, with 8 bases lining up with TRBD1. Germline lookup yields CDR1 SGHVS and CDR2 FNYEAQ. Germline trimming cut 2 bases from V and 5 bases from J; bases unmatched to any gene: 4. This CDR3 is built from 14 residues. The CDR3 nucleotides read TGTGCCAGCAGCTTATTACAGGGGGAATATGGCTACACCTTC. Amino acid sequence: CASSLLQGEYGYTF. Full variable domain (missing parts from reference TRBV7-6 and TRBJ1-2): GAGVSQSPRYKVTKRGQDVALRCDPISGHVSLYWYRQALGQGPEFLTYFNYEAQQDKSGLPNDRFSAERPEGSISTLTIQRTEQRDSAMYRCASSLLQGEYGYTFGSGTRLTVV.

This clone was recorded a few times. V gene TRBV6-4 combines with J gene TRBJ1-5, with D unclear. V shed 3 bases and J shed 6 bases, with 6 bases lying between them. The CDR3 extends over 12 amino acids. Germline CDR1 and CDR2: MRHNA and SNTAGT. Here the CDR3 DNA reads TGTGCCAGCAGTGAACTCGGTCAGCCCCAGCATTTT. Translated: CASSELGQPQHF.

The chain has TRBV6-5 and TRBJ1-4; D perhaps matches TRBD1 (5 bases). The CDR3 contains 14 residues. From germline, CDR1 is MNHEY and CDR2 SVGAGI. Between the trimmed V and J ends, which lost 6 bases and 5 bases, there was a span of 13 bases. In DNA, the CDR3 is TGTGCCAGCAGGAACCAGGGTCCGAATGAAAAACTGTTTTTT. Residues: CASRNQGPNEKLFF.

The chain employs TRBV19 and TRBJ1-1; D possibly corresponds to TRBD1 (6 bases). This CDR3 spans 15 amino acids. Germline loops: CDR1 LNHDA, CDR2 SQIVND (reference sequence). With 6 bases removed from V and 6 bases from J, the gap between germline ends came to 20 bases. In nucleotides, the CDR3 is TGTGCCAGTAGCAACCGACAGGCCTCGGTGGCTGAAGCTTTCTTT. As protein: CASSNRQASVAEAFF.

In this sample, this clone turned up once. J is TRBJ2-7 and V is TRBV19, with 8 bases identical to TRBD1. The V gene end was trimmed by 9 bases and the J gene end by 3 bases; junction bases not matched to a gene: 7. The CDR3 length is 13 residues. Per the germline V gene, CDR1 is LNHDA and CDR2 is SQIVND (reference sequence). The CDR3 nucleotides are TGTGCCAGCACCGGGACAGGTGTCTACGAGCAGTACTTC. Translating gives CASTGTGVYEQYF.

V is TRBV7-9 and J is TRBJ2-1; no clear D gene. The CDR3 runs 15 residues. V lost 5 bases and J 0 bases, leaving 11 bases between the germline ends. CDR1 is SEHNR, CDR2 FQNEAQ, per germline (reference sequence). CDR3 sequence (DNA): TGTGCCAGCAGCGTCAGGATAAGCTCCTACAATGAGCAGTTCTTC. It translates to CASSVRISSYNEQFF.

The chain couples TRBV7-8 to TRBJ1-2, with D possibly matching TRBD1 (5 bases). Germline values: CDR1 SGHVS, CDR2 FQNEAQ. The CDR3 consists of 14 residues. Trimming stripped 5 bases from V and 4 bases from J, with 14 bases between. This CDR3 is CASSATGTVYGYTF. CDR3 DNA: TGTGCCAGCAGCGCAACCGGGACGGTCTATGGCTACACCTTC.

V and J are TRBV10-3 and TRBJ2-4, with 14 bases that match TRBD2. Losses at the gene ends were 10 bases for V and 6 bases for J; bases not matched to a gene: 2. CDR3 length: 13 amino acids. CDR1 ENHRY and CDR2 SYGVKD come from the germline V gene. CDR3 loop: CATGLAGGNIQYF. The CDR3 bases are TGTGCCACCGGACTAGCGGGGGGAAACATTCAGTACTTC.

This clone occurred a few times. The chain joins TRBV14 to TRBJ2-2, with D hard to call. The germline V gene encodes CDR1 SGHDN and CDR2 FVKESK. CDR3 size: 14 residues. Trimming left V 1 base short and J 1 base short, with 4 bases between. CDR3 bases: TGTGCCAGCAGCCAAGTACTGAACACCGGGGAGCTGTTTTTT. It codes for CASSQVLNTGELFF.

There are many counts of this clone. This same CDR3 is encoded by further DNA sequences in the sample. The V and J genes are TRBV2 and TRBJ2-3, with 10 bases fitting TRBD1. CDR1 SNHLY and CDR2 FYNNEI come from the germline V gene. The trim removed 1 base at V and 3 bases at J, leaving 1 base unmatched. The CDR3 is made up of 15 amino acids. The CDR3 spells CASSEGDRGTDTQYF. As DNA, the CDR3 is TGTGCCAGCAGTGAAGGGGACAGGGGTACAGATACGCAGTATTTT.

The chain employs TRBV6-5 and TRBJ1-2, with unresolved D. V lost 0 bases to trimming and J lost 4 bases, with 12 bases between them. The CDR3 runs to 15 residues. CDR1 and CDR2 from the germline V gene are MNHEY and SVGAGI. Here the CDR3 DNA reads TGTGCCAGCAGTTACTCGTCCACGGCCCTCTATGGCTACACCTTC. Translation gives CASSYSSTALYGYTF.

The genes are TRBV5-1 and TRBJ2-2, with D possibly being TRBD1 or TRBD2 (5 bases each). Between the trimmed V and J ends, which lost 0 bases and 9 bases, there was a span of 42 bases. Germline values: CDR1 SGHRS, CDR2 YFSETQ. The CDR3 consists of 24 residues. The CDR3 spells CASSLALWDQTAKPHTGSRRELFF. The CDR3 DNA sequence: TGCGCCAGCAGCTTGGCCCTGTGGGACCAGACAGCGAAACCCCACACCGGGTCTCGGCGGGAGCTGTTTTTT.

This clone was recorded a few times. The V and J genes are TRBV7-8 and TRBJ1-2; D is unresolved. V was cut by 5 bases and J by 8 bases, with 15 bases left in between. In germline, CDR1 is SGHVS, CDR2 FQNEAQ. The CDR3 is 13 residues long. The DNA of the CDR3 is TGTGCCAGCAGCCCGTCATCCAACGGGGGCTACACCTTC. Translated: CASSPSSNGGYTF.

The chain combines TRBV5-4 with TRBJ1-5; D is uncertain. V was pared by 4 bases and J by 4 bases, with 12 bases between. The CDR3 is 14 amino acids. CDR1 is SGHNT and CDR2 is YYREEE in the germline V gene (reference sequence). In DNA, the CDR3 is TGTGCCAGCAGCCTGCTCGGGGAAAATCAGCCCCAGCATTTT. Encoded protein: CASSLLGENQPQHF.

The chain has TRBV29-1 and TRBJ2-5; TRBD1 matches 7 bases. The germline V gene has CDR1 SQVTM and CDR2 ANQGSEA. The CDR3 is 13 amino acids. V gave up 2 bases and J gave up 4 bases; unmatched junction bases: 4. CDR3 sequence reads: CSVEQGVGETQYF. Written as DNA, the CDR3 is TGCAGCGTTGAACAGGGGGTTGGAGAGACCCAGTACTTC.

The V gene is TRBV14, the J gene TRBJ1-2; no reliable D call. This CDR3 has 14 residues. Germline CDR1 reads SGHDN; CDR2 reads FVKESK. V dropped 1 base and J dropped 6 bases, with 12 bases sitting between them. The CDR3 DNA is TGTGCCAGCAGCCAAGGGGCCCGTGGTAATGGCTACACCTTC. Its protein product is CASSQGARGNGYTF. Using reference TRBV14 and TRBJ1-2 for the parts outside the CDR3, the full variable domain is EAGVTQFPSHSVIEKGQTVTLRCDPISGHDNLYWYRRVMGKEIKFLLHFVKESKQDESGMPNNRFLAERTGGTYSTLKVQPAELEDSGVYFCASSQGARGNGYTFGSGTRLTVV.

V and J are TRBV18 and TRBJ2-7; D call uncertain. This CDR3 has 12 residues. With 5 bases removed from V and 0 bases from J, the gap between germline ends came to 5 bases. Germline CDR1 is KGHSH and CDR2 is LQKENI. The CDR3, as DNA: TGTGCCAGCTCATCTTACTCCTACGAGCAGTACTTC. Translated: CASSSYSYEQYF. Supplemented by reference TRBV18 and TRBJ2-7, the full variable domain reads NAGVMQNPRHLVRRRGQEARLRCSPMKGHSHVYWYRQLPEEGLKFMVYLQKENIIDESGMPKERFSAEFPKEGPSILRIQQVVRGDSAAYFCASSSYSYEQYFGPGTRLTVT.

The rearrangement joins TRBV27 to TRBJ1-2; 7 bases match TRBD1. The CDR3 length is 15 residues. Looked up from germline, CDR1 is MNHEY and CDR2 is SMNVEV (reference sequence). J gave up 4 bases and V 4 bases, and 9 bases lay outside the gene matches. DNA for the CDR3: TGTGCCAGCAGTTCCGCATACGGACAGGTCTATGGCTACACCTTC. The encoded protein is CASSSAYGQVYGYTF.

This chain connects TRBV2 to TRBJ2-1; 7 nucleotides match TRBD1. CDR3 size: 13 residues. V shed 6 bases, J shed 9 bases, and the junction held 8 bases outside the gene matches. Germline assignment: CDR1 SNHLY and CDR2 FYNNEI. CDR3 nucleotides: TGTGCCAGCAGCTGGGACAGACAGGGTGAGCAGTTCTTC. It yields the protein CASSWDRQGEQFF.

The CDR3 region is CASSQGGYEQYF. The DNA for the CDR3 is TGCGCCAGCAGCCAAGGAGGCTACGAGCAGTACTTC. The genes are TRBV4-1 and TRBJ2-7; D gene unclear. The CDR3 is made up of 12 amino acids. V lost 1 base and J 3 bases, leaving 4 bases between the germline ends. In germline, CDR1 is MGHRA, CDR2 YSYEKL.

CDR3 in DNA: TGTGCCAGCAGCGACCGGGGAGCCCCCGGGAACGAGCAGTACTTC. It is translated as CASSDRGAPGNEQYF. The rearrangement uses TRBV9 and TRBJ2-7, with D possibly matching TRBD2 (5 bases). Deletions cut 3 bases from V and 5 bases from J, with 18 bases between. The length of the CDR3 is 15 residues. CDR1 is SGDLS and CDR2 is YYNGEE in the germline V gene.

This clone has at least ten counts. CDR3 residues: CASSLADSQPQHF. The DNA for the CDR3 is TGTGCCAGCAGCTTAGCTGACAGCCAGCCCCAGCATTTT. This chain links TRBV11-2 with TRBJ1-5; weak D call: TRBD1 (5 bases). This CDR3 comprises 13 residues. Germline CDR1 is SGHAT and CDR2 is FQNNGV. V lost 1 base and J lost 7, with 8 bases in between.

This clone was seen a single time. The chain joins TRBV27 to TRBJ2-7; 9 bases match TRBD1. Trimming took 5 bases from V and 3 from J; bases not matched to a gene: 5. The CDR3 runs to 14 residues. Germline V gene sequence: CDR1 MNHEY, CDR2 SMNVEV (reference sequence). The CDR3 bases are TGTGCCAGCAGTGAGGGACAGGGCGGCTACGAGCAGTACTTC. Its protein product is CASSEGQGGYEQYF.

V and J are TRBV4-3 and TRBJ2-2, with a tentative D call TRBD1 (5 bases). The germline gives CDR1 LGHNA, CDR2 YSLEER. This CDR3 spans 14 amino acids. V was shortened by 3 bases and J by 6 bases, with 11 bases between the two germline ends. The DNA for the CDR3 is TGCGCCAGCAGCCACACAGGATCTCCCGGGGAGCTGTTTTTT. This encodes CASSHTGSPGELFF.